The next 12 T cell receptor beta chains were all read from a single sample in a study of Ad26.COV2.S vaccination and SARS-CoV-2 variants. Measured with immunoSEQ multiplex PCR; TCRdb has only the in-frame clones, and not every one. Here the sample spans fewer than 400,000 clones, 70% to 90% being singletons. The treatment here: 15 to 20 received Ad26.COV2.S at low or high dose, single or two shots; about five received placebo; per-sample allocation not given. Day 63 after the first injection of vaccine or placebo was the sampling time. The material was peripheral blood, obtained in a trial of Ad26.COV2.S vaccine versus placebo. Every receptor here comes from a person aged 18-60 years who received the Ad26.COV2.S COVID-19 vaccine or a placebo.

CDR3 protein: CASSDPRQGGNQPQHF. CDR3 sequence (DNA): TGTGCCAGCAGTGACCCAAGACAGGGAGGCAATCAGCCCCAGCATTTT. The V call is TRBV25-1, the J call TRBJ1-5; 7 bases map to TRBD1. Germline CDR1 is MGHDK and CDR2 is SYGVNS. V lost 3 bases to trimming and J lost 2 bases; unmatched junction nucleotides: 7. The CDR3 sequence is 16 residues long.

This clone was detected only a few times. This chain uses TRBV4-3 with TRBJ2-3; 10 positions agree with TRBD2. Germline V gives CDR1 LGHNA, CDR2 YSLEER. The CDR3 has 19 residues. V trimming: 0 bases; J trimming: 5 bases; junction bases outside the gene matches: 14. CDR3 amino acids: CASSQDYKGAGGPGDTQYF. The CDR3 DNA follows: TGCGCCAGCAGCCAAGATTACAAGGGAGCGGGAGGGCCCGGAGATACGCAGTATTTT.

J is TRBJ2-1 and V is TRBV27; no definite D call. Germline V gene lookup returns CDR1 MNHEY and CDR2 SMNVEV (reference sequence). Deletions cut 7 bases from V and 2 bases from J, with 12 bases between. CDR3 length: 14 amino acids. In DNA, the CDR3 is TGTGCCAGCACTCCCTCGAGACCCTACAATGAGCAGTTCTTC. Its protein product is CASTPSRPYNEQFF.

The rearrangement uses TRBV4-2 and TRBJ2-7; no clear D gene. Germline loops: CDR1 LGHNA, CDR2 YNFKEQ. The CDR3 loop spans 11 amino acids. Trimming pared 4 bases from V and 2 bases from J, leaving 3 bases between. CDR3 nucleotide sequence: TGTGCCAGCAGCCCCCCCTACGAGCAGTACTTC. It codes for CASSPPYEQYF.

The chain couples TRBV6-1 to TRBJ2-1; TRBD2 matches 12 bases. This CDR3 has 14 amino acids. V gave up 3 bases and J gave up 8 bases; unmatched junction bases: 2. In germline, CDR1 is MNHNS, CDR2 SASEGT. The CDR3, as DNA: TGTGCCAGCAGTGAGACTAGCGGGAGAGATGAGCAGTTCTTC. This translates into CASSETSGRDEQFF.

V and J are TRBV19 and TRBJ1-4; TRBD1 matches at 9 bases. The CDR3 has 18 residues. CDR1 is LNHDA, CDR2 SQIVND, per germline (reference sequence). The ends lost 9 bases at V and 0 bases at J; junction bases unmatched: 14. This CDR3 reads CARTVTGGVGATNEKLFF. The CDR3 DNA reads TGTGCCAGAACAGTAACAGGGGGCGTAGGGGCAACTAATGAAAAACTGTTTTTT.

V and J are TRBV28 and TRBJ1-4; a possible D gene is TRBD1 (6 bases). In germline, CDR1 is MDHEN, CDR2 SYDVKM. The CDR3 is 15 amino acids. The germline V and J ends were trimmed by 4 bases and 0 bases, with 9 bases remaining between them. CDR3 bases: TGTGCCAGCAGTTATCAGGGGACAACTAATGAAAAACTGTTTTTT. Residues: CASSYQGTTNEKLFF.

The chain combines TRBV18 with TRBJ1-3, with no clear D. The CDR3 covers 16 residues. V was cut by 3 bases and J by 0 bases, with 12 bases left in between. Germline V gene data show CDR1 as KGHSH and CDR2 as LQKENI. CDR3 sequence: CASSPTFSRSGNTIYF. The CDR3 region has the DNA TGTGCCAGCTCACCTACCTTTTCTCGCTCTGGAAACACCATATATTTT.

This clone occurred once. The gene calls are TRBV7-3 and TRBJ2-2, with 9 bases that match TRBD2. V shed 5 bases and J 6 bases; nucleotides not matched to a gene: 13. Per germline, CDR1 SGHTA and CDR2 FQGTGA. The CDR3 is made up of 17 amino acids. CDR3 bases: TGTGCCAGCAGCCTCCCGGAGGGTAGCGGGAGTTCCGGGGAGCTGTTTTTT. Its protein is CASSLPEGSGSSGELFF.

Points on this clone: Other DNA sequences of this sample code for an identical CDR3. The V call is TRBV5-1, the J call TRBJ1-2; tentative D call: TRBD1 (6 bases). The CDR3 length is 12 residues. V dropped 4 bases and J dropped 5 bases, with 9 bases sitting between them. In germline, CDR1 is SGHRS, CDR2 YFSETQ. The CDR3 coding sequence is TGCGCCAGCAGCCTACAGGGATATGGCTACACCTTC. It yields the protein CASSLQGYGYTF.

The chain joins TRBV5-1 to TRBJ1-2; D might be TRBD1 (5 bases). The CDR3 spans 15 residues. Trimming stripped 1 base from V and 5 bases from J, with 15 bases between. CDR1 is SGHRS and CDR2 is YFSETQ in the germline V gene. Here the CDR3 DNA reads TGCGCCAGCAGCTTGACTGGGACTGACTCTTATGGCTACACCTTC. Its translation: CASSLTGTDSYGYTF.

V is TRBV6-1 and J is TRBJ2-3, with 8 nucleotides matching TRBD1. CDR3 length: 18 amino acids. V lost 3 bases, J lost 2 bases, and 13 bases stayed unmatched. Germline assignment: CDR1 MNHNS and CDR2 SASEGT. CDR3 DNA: TGTGCCAGCAGTGACGTATTGCAGGGGGCGGTGAACACAGATACGCAGTATTTT. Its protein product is CASSDVLQGAVNTDTQYF.